The next 28 T cell receptor beta chains were all read from a single sample in a study of post-analysis software for immune sequencing data. Researchers reported that TCR beta cDNA libraries carried unique molecular identifiers. TCRdb re-analysed the PCR reads in MiXCR, keeping a single row per CDR3 protein. The repertoire holds some 500,000 distinct CDR3 sequences, with around 40% as singletons. These receptors lack a known antigen. Broader study findings: Among a few TRBV segments more frequent in patients than controls were TRBV5-6, TRBV5-1 and TRBV20-1.

Input material: blood. These receptor sequences come from a girl under 18 with multiple sclerosis.

The chain has TRBV29-1 and TRBJ1-5; no firm D call. V was pared by 5 bases and J by 4 bases, with 9 bases between. Germline loops: CDR1 SQVTM, CDR2 ANQGSEA. CDR3 length: 12 residues. CDR3: CSVLVPNQPQHF. In nucleotides, the CDR3 is TGCAGCGTTCTAGTCCCAAATCAGCCCCAGCATTTT.

This clonotype came up a few times. The chain is built from TRBV29-1 and TRBJ2-1; D possibly corresponds to TRBD1 (6 bases). The V gene lost 4 bases and the J gene lost 4 bases, with 14 bases spanning the gap. The CDR3 is made up of 14 amino acids. CDR1 SQVTM and CDR2 ANQGSEA come from the germline V gene. The CDR3 is CSVAVQGSYNEQFF. Here the CDR3 DNA reads TGCAGCGTTGCGGTCCAGGGGTCGTACAATGAGCAGTTCTTC.

The V call is TRBV27, the J call TRBJ1-5; no reliable D call. The CDR3 totals 15 residues. V was clipped by 6 bases and J by 7 bases, with 19 bases between them. CDR1 and CDR2 (germline): MNHEY, SMNVEV (reference sequence). DNA of the CDR3: TGTGCCAGCAGCCTCACTGGGCCTCGGAGACAGCCCCAGCATTTT. The encoded protein is CASSLTGPRRQPQHF.

V is TRBV7-8 and J is TRBJ2-7, with TRBD2 matching over 11 bases. Matching the DNA end better, TRBJ2-1 makes the J call doubtful. Germline V gene data show CDR1 as SGHVS and CDR2 as FQNEAQ. CDR3 size: 19 residues. The CDR3 is CASSLDTPGLAVPGNEQFF. Written as DNA, the CDR3 is TGTGCCAGCAGCTTAGACACACCGGGACTAGCGGTCCCCGGGAATGAGCAGTTCTTC.

This clonotype was recorded many times. The CDR3 DNA reads as TGTGCCAGCAGTTACCAGGGGAGGGACAATGAGCAGTTCTTC. Translating it yields CASSYQGRDNEQFF. The V and J genes are TRBV6-5 and TRBJ2-1; D is possibly TRBD2 (7 bases). The CDR3 runs 14 residues. Trimming pared 2 bases from V and 5 bases from J, leaving 10 bases between. The germline CDR1 and CDR2 sequences are MNHEY and SVGAGI.

The chain links TRBV27 to TRBJ2-7, with 8 bases matching TRBD1. The germline V gene has CDR1 MNHEY and CDR2 SMNVEV (reference sequence). Trimming at V came to 8 bases and at J to 3 bases, leaving 9 bases not matched to a gene. The CDR3 consists of 14 residues. The CDR3 sequence is CASGSGTGYYEQYF. CDR3 nucleotides: TGTGCCAGCGGGTCCGGGACAGGTTACTACGAGCAGTACTTC.

The rearrangement joins TRBV29-1 to TRBJ1-5; the D is unclear. The germline V and J ends were trimmed by 5 bases and 2 bases, with 19 bases remaining between them. This CDR3 has 16 amino acids. Germline V lookup: CDR1 SQVTM, CDR2 ANQGSEA. The CDR3 DNA sequence: TGCAGCGTTACCTTTGGATCCACCCCCCGCAATCAGCCCCAGCATTTT. Residues: CSVTFGSTPRNQPQHF.

Regarding this clonotype: The junction departs from germline at one end; a sequencing error may be responsible. This chain joins TRBV6-6 and TRBJ2-3; 12 bases align to TRBD1. CDR1 and CDR2 from the germline V gene are MNHNY and SVGAGI (reference sequence). The CDR3 is 15 amino acids. The CDR3, as DNA: TGTGCCAGCAGTTACGGGACAGGGGGCACAGATGCGCAGTATTTT. It encodes CASSYGTGGTDAQYF.

The table lists this clonotype with a few counts. The gene calls are TRBV28 and TRBJ2-7; 13 nucleotides align to TRBD2. With V trimmed by 7 bases and J by 4 bases, 10 bases remained unmatched. This CDR3 contains 16 residues. CDR1 is MDHEN, CDR2 SYDVKM, per germline. DNA for the CDR3: TGTGCCAGCAACCCATCGGGACTAGCGGGAACATACGAGCAGTACTTC. Translating gives CASNPSGLAGTYEQYF.

Only a few counts were recorded for this clonotype. The V call is TRBV20-1, the J call TRBJ2-4; D is uncertain. The germline V gene has CDR1 DFQATT and CDR2 SNEGSKA (reference sequence). The ends were cut back, 0 bases at V and 8 bases at J, with 11 bases in the middle. The CDR3 contains 13 residues. The CDR3 loop reads CSAREALRDIQYF. CDR3 DNA sequence: TGCAGTGCTAGAGAGGCGCTTAGGGACATTCAGTACTTC.

The V and J genes are TRBV20-1 and TRBJ2-7; D gene ambiguous. The CDR3 is 17 amino acids. Germline CDR1 DFQATT, CDR2 SNEGSKA (reference sequence). Trimming left V 1 base short and J 6 bases short, with 25 bases between. The CDR3 DNA is TGCAGTGCTAGAGCCCCATCTGGGTCCAAGGGATTTGGCGAGCAGTACTTC. This encodes CSARAPSGSKGFGEQYF.

This chain links TRBV7-9 with TRBJ2-1, with 10 bases identical to TRBD1. The CDR3 runs to 17 residues. J was trimmed by 2 bases and V by 5 bases; bases with no gene match: 9. Germline V lookup: CDR1 SEHNR, CDR2 FQNEAQ (reference sequence). CDR3 in DNA: TGTGCCAGCAGCACCGGACAGGGGGATGTCGCCTACAATGAGCAGTTCTTC. This sequence encodes CASSTGQGDVAYNEQFF.

The chain is built from TRBV7-2 and TRBJ2-3; either TRBD1 or TRBD2 may supply D (5 bases each). Germline V CDR1 and CDR2: SGHTA, FQGNSA. The CDR3 totals 13 residues. Trimming removed 5 bases from V and 4 bases from J, with 10 bases in between. Here the CDR3 reads CASSRGFPDTQYF. The CDR3 DNA reads TGTGCCAGCAGCCGGGGCTTCCCAGATACGCAGTATTTT.

CDR3 loop: CASSQEGTSGTYNEQFF. The DNA for the CDR3 is TGCGCCAGCAGCCAAGAAGGGACTAGCGGGACCTACAATGAGCAGTTCTTC. The chain employs TRBV4-1 and TRBJ2-1; TRBD2 agrees at 13 bases. The CDR3 has 17 amino acids. Germline V gene sequence: CDR1 MGHRA, CDR2 YSYEKL. Trimming took 0 bases from V and 2 from J; bases not matched to a gene: 1.

The chain carries TRBV7-9 and TRBJ2-3, with a tentative D call TRBD2 (5 bases). Germline V lookup: CDR1 SEHNR, CDR2 FQNEAQ (reference sequence). V shed 1 base and J shed 2 bases, with 10 bases lying between them. The CDR3 length is 15 residues. CDR3 amino acids: CASSLVSASTDTQYF. The CDR3 DNA sequence: TGTGCCAGCAGCTTAGTTAGCGCGTCCACAGATACGCAGTATTTT.

V is TRBV5-1 and J is TRBJ2-1, with TRBD2 identical over 9 bases. CDR1 SGHRS and CDR2 YFSETQ come from the germline V gene. Trimming removed 1 base from V and 8 bases from J; junction bases left unmatched: 7. The CDR3 consists of 15 residues. CDR3 sequence (DNA): TGCGCCAGCAGCTTGTTAGCGGGAGCGAACTATGAGCAGTTCTTC. Its protein product is CASSLLAGANYEQFF.

The rearrangement uses TRBV28 and TRBJ2-7, with D possibly matching TRBD2 (6 bases). CDR1 MDHEN and CDR2 SYDVKM come from the germline V gene. This CDR3 region has 13 residues. V was cut by 10 bases and J by 4 bases, with 17 bases left in between. CDR3 residues: CATGSSRMYEQYF. The CDR3, as DNA: TGTGCCACCGGGAGTTCGCGTATGTACGAGCAGTACTTC.

The J gene is TRBJ2-7, the V gene TRBV6-5; TRBD1 is a possible D gene (6 bases). V was cut by 6 bases and J by 0 bases, with 9 bases left in between. Germline values: CDR1 MNHEY, CDR2 SVGAGI. This CDR3 is 13 amino acids long. The CDR3 nucleotides read TGTGCCAGCAGGGACAGCAGCTCCTACGAGCAGTACTTC. It specifies CASRDSSSYEQYF.

This clonotype was picked up a small number of times. CDR3 sequence: CASSEFEPYEQYF. Here the CDR3 DNA reads TGTGCCAGCAGTGAATTCGAACCCTACGAGCAGTACTTC. The chain links TRBV25-1 to TRBJ2-7; D call uncertain. CDR1 and CDR2 from the germline V gene are MGHDK and SYGVNS. V was cut by 1 base and J by 2 bases, with 6 bases left in between. The CDR3 extends over 13 amino acids.

J is TRBJ2-1 and V is TRBV7-3, with 9 bases identical to TRBD2. This CDR3 has 16 residues. The V segment lost 5 bases and the J segment 2 bases; nucleotides outside the gene matches: 7. Germline lookup yields CDR1 SGHTA and CDR2 FQGTGA. Written as DNA, the CDR3 is TGTGCCAGCAGCCCAGTAGCGGGAGTGACCTACAATGAGCAGTTCTTC. Residues: CASSPVAGVTYNEQFF.

The rearrangement uses TRBV12-3 or TRBV12-4 and TRBJ2-1; a weak D match, TRBD2 (5 bases). The CDR3 covers 12 residues. Trimming cost V 8 bases and J 3 bases, with 8 bases left between them. CDR3 in amino acids: CASGRDYNEQFF. CDR3 DNA sequence: TGTGCCAGCGGCCGGGACTACAATGAGCAGTTCTTC.

The chain links TRBV12-3 or TRBV12-4 to TRBJ2-1; 11 bases are shared with TRBD2. The CDR3 spans 16 residues. After removal of 6 bases from V and 3 bases from J, the junction contained 7 bases not matched to a gene. The CDR3 here is CASRLLAGDLYNEQFF. CDR3 DNA sequence: TGTGCCAGCAGACTACTAGCGGGGGACCTCTACAATGAGCAGTTCTTC.

V is TRBV28 and J is TRBJ2-7; possibly TRBD2 for D (6 bases). The ends were cut back, 8 bases at V and 3 bases at J, with 17 bases in the middle. The CDR3 contains 14 residues. Germline CDR1 is MDHEN and CDR2 is SYDVKM. CDR3 coding DNA: TGTGCCAGCGGCCCTGGGCAGGGACTCTACGAGCAGTACTTC. Protein: CASGPGQGLYEQYF.

CDR3 residues: CAGKTGPEAFF. CDR3 nucleotide sequence: TGCGCCGGAAAGACGGGACCTGAAGCTTTCTTT. The rearrangement uses TRBV4-1 and TRBJ1-1, with D possibly being TRBD1 (5 bases). The V gene's germline CDR1 is MGHRA and CDR2 YSYEKL. The CDR3 spans 11 residues. V was pared by 11 bases and J by 6 bases, with 13 bases between.

In its sample, this clonotype was seen many times. CDR3 residues: CASSENSGSTDTQYF. For the CDR3, the DNA is TGTGCCAGCAGTGAAAACTCCGGGAGCACAGATACGCAGTATTTT. The rearrangement links TRBV6-1 to TRBJ2-3; D is uncertain. V was pared by 2 bases and J by 0 bases, with 9 bases between. The germline CDR1 and CDR2 sequences are MNHNS and SASEGT. This CDR3 is 15 amino acids long.

This chain uses TRBV7-2 with TRBJ1-1; no clear D gene. There are 12 residues in the CDR3. V was pared by 4 bases and J by 10 bases, with 13 bases between. The germline CDR1 and CDR2 sequences are SGHTA and FQGNSA. The CDR3 loop reads CASSSYGNRAFF. The CDR3 bases are TGTGCCAGCAGCTCATACGGGAATCGAGCTTTCTTT. Together with reference TRBV7-2 and TRBJ1-1, the CDR3 gives the full variable domain: GAGVSQSPSNKVTEKGKDVELRCDPISGHTALYWYRQSLGQGLEFLIYFQGNSAPDKSGLPSDRFSAERTGGSVSTLTIQRTQQEDSAVYLCASSSYGNRAFFGQGTRLTVV.

The gene calls are TRBV14 and TRBJ2-5; possibly TRBD1 for D (7 bases). The DNA end favors TRBJ2-7, so the J call may be wrong. Germline V lookup: CDR1 SGHDN, CDR2 FVKESK. This CDR3 has 16 amino acids. CDR3 sequence (DNA): TGTGCCAGCAGCCAAGCTCACAGGGGAGGTAGGGACGAGCAGTACTTC. Amino acid sequence: CASSQAHRGGRDEQYF.

The rearrangement links TRBV20-1 to TRBJ2-7, with 10 bases identical to TRBD2. The CDR3 is 14 amino acids. V gave up 5 bases and J gave up 3 bases; unmatched junction bases: 7. From germline, CDR1 is DFQATT and CDR2 SNEGSKA (reference sequence). CDR3 sequence: CSARLAGVIYEQYF. Written as DNA, the CDR3 is TGCAGTGCTCGCCTAGCGGGGGTTATCTACGAGCAGTACTTC.